The 24 T cell receptor beta chains listed next were all sequenced from one sample in a study of response to subunit inactivated influenza vaccine. TCRdb recomputed calls from the RT-PCR reads with MiXCR, one row per CDR3 protein. The table has 650,000 to 800,000 distinct CDR3 sequences, 18% seen once; the top ten hold around 9.9%. The input for sequencing was PBMCs from blood, taken roughly 5 days after vaccination. These receptors were taken from a man between 50 and 59 years old who received an inactivated influenza vaccine.

This clonotype has more than one count but fewer than ten. The chain joins TRBV7-8 to TRBJ2-1; TRBD2 is a possible D gene (7 bases). This CDR3 has 17 amino acids. Trimming pared 5 bases from V and 0 bases from J, leaving 17 bases between. CDR1 is SGHVS and CDR2 is FQNEAQ in the germline V gene. Here the CDR3 reads CASSPWGGGGSYNEQFF. CDR3 nucleotide sequence: TGTGCCAGCAGCCCTTGGGGGGGAGGGGGCTCCTACAATGAGCAGTTCTTC.

This clonotype was counted between two and nine times. CDR3 nucleotide sequence: TGCGCCAGCAGCCAAGTGGGACCCCCCTACGAGCAGTACTTC. Its translation: CASSQVGPPYEQYF. J is TRBJ2-7 and V is TRBV4-3; the D call may be TRBD1 or TRBD2 (5 bases each). This CDR3 contains 14 residues. V was clipped by 1 base and J by 2 bases, with 9 bases between them. The germline gives CDR1 LGHNA, CDR2 YSLEER.

This clonotype was counted between two and nine times. This chain links TRBV27 with TRBJ2-1; 9 nucleotides agree with TRBD2. This CDR3 region has 15 residues. The V gene end was trimmed by 2 bases and the J gene end by 6 bases; junction bases not matched to a gene: 5. Germline loops: CDR1 MNHEY, CDR2 SMNVEV (reference sequence). In DNA form, the CDR3 reads TGTGCCAGCAGTTTAGGGGCTAGCGGGGTCAATGAGCAGTTCTTC. Its translation: CASSLGASGVNEQFF.

The V gene is TRBV20-1, the J gene TRBJ1-1, with 7 bases that match TRBD1. The CDR3 consists of 14 residues. The V gene's germline CDR1 is DFQATT and CDR2 SNEGSKA (reference sequence). The J segment lost 2 bases and the V segment lost 5 bases, leaving 8 bases of the junction unmatched. The chain's CDR3 is CSAGLQGRNTEAFF. The CDR3 nucleotides are TGCAGTGCTGGGTTACAGGGGAGAAACACTGAAGCTTTCTTT.

This clonotype came up a few times. V gene TRBV12-3 or TRBV12-4 combines with J gene TRBJ2-1, with D uncertain. This CDR3 has 13 amino acids. The V end was cut by 8 bases, the J end by 7 bases, with 15 bases between. The CDR3 DNA sequence: TGTGCCAGCGGTCAGGCCCACGGTAATGAGCAGTTCTTC. Protein product: CASGQAHGNEQFF.

This clonotype was recorded a few times. The rearrangement links TRBV7-3 to TRBJ2-3; 9 bases agree with TRBD1. The CDR3 runs to 15 residues. CDR1 and CDR2 (germline): SGHTA, FQGTGA. V dropped 5 bases and J dropped 4; count of bases not matched to a gene: 7. CDR3 region: CASSQTGGRADTQYF. In nucleotides, the CDR3 is TGTGCCAGCAGCCAAACAGGGGGCCGCGCAGATACGCAGTATTTT.

This clonotype was counted ten times or more. The chain is built from TRBV5-1 and TRBJ2-4, with 9 bases that match TRBD1. The CDR3 extends over 15 amino acids. J lost 7 bases, V lost 2 bases, and 7 bases had no gene match. Germline V gene data show CDR1 as SGHRS and CDR2 as YFSETQ. Written as DNA, the CDR3 is TGCGCCAGCAGCTTCGAACAGGGGGCGACTAACATTCAGTACTTC. Translated: CASSFEQGATNIQYF.

The chain couples TRBV29-1 to TRBJ2-7; 11 nucleotides agree with TRBD1. V trimming: 0 bases; J trimming: 5 bases; junction bases outside the gene matches: 9. There are 16 residues in the CDR3. Germline values: CDR1 SQVTM, CDR2 ANQGSEA. The CDR3 nucleotides are TGCAGCGTTGAAGAGTCAGGGGACAGGGGGACCCACGAGCAGTACTTC. This codes for CSVEESGDRGTHEQYF.

Ten or more counts support this clonotype. The chain joins TRBV20-1 to TRBJ2-5; TRBD2 agrees at 10 bases. Germline V lookup: CDR1 DFQATT, CDR2 SNEGSKA (reference sequence). This CDR3 comprises 14 residues. Trimming took 4 bases from V and 2 from J; bases not matched to a gene: 4. In DNA, the CDR3 is TGCAGTGCTACCATACTAGCGGGACAAGAGACCCAGTACTTC. This codes for CSATILAGQETQYF.

The V call is TRBV20-1, the J call TRBJ2-7; TRBD2 is a possible D gene (5 bases). Germline V gene lookup returns CDR1 DFQATT and CDR2 SNEGSKA (reference sequence). The CDR3 loop spans 13 amino acids. With 4 bases removed from V and 12 bases from J, the gap between germline ends came to 22 bases. CDR3 amino acids: CSATSSLGSSMYF. For the CDR3, the DNA is TGCAGTGCTACCAGCTCGTTGGGGAGTAGTATGTACTTC.

This clonotype was detected only a few times. V and J are TRBV4-3 and TRBJ2-7; D gene unclear. The V and J ends lost 0 bases and 2 bases respectively, with 14 bases between them. From germline, CDR1 is LGHNA and CDR2 YSLEER. This CDR3 comprises 16 residues. CDR3 protein: CASSQDRWAGPYEQYF. The CDR3, as DNA: TGCGCCAGCAGCCAAGATAGGTGGGCCGGACCCTACGAGCAGTACTTC.

The chain combines TRBV7-2 with TRBJ2-7; 7 nucleotides agree with TRBD2. The CDR3 contains 14 residues. The V segment lost 5 bases and the J segment 3 bases; nucleotides outside the gene matches: 7. Germline lookup yields CDR1 SGHTA and CDR2 FQGNSA. CDR3 DNA sequence: TGTGCCAGCAGCGTGAATAGCGGGTTCTACGAGCAGTACTTC. Protein product: CASSVNSGFYEQYF.

This clonotype was recorded a few times. The CDR3 DNA sequence: TGCAGCGTTTTTAGGAACACCGGGGAGCTGTTTTTT. It encodes CSVFRNTGELFF. This chain uses TRBV29-1 with TRBJ2-2, with D unresolved. Between the trimmed V and J ends, which lost 5 bases and 1 base, there was a span of 5 bases. CDR1 and CDR2 (germline): SQVTM, ANQGSEA. This CDR3 spans 12 amino acids.

This clonotype has just a few counts. The V and J genes are TRBV5-5 and TRBJ2-7, with 8 bases aligning to TRBD1. V lost 4 bases, J lost 5 bases, and 14 bases stayed unmatched. The CDR3 extends over 16 amino acids. The germline V gene encodes CDR1 SGHKS and CDR2 YYEKEE (reference sequence). In DNA, the CDR3 is TGTGCCAGCAGCCGCGACAGGGGCGACCTCCTCCACGAGCAGTACTTC. Amino acids: CASSRDRGDLLHEQYF.

This clonotype was counted a few times. In nucleotides, the CDR3 is TGTGCCACCAGCAGAGGATTGGACAATGAAAAACTGTTTTTT. Amino acid sequence: CATSRGLDNEKLFF. The chain has TRBV15 and TRBJ1-4; D gene ambiguous. From germline, CDR1 is LNHNV and CDR2 YYDKDF (reference sequence). V was cut by 1 base and J by 5 bases, with 8 bases left in between. The CDR3 spans 14 residues.

Only a few counts were recorded for this clonotype. The genes are TRBV18 and TRBJ2-1; weak D call: TRBD2 (6 bases). The CDR3 has 14 amino acids. From germline, CDR1 is KGHSH and CDR2 LQKENI. Trimming shortened V by 0 bases and J by 4 bases, and 7 bases separated the two germline ends. The CDR3 loop reads CASSPPGTYNEQFF. In DNA, the CDR3 is TGTGCCAGCTCACCACCCGGGACTTACAATGAGCAGTTCTTC.

Ten or more counts support this clonotype. The chain carries TRBV2 and TRBJ2-3, with TRBD1 matching over 7 bases. This CDR3 has 13 amino acids. Germline V CDR1 and CDR2: SNHLY, FYNNEI. Trimming removed 4 bases from V and 3 bases from J; junction bases left unmatched: 1. As DNA, the CDR3 is TGTGCCAGCAGTGTGACAGGGACAGATACGCAGTATTTT. Protein: CASSVTGTDTQYF.

This clonotype has only a few counts. This chain connects TRBV4-2 to TRBJ2-5; D not certain. Trimming stripped 0 bases from V and 2 bases from J, with 10 bases between. The CDR3 runs to 15 residues. Germline assignment: CDR1 LGHNA and CDR2 YNFKEQ. The CDR3, as DNA: TGTGCCAGCAGCCAAGATTTACGGTTACAAGAGACCCAGTACTTC. Translation gives CASSQDLRLQETQYF.

This clonotype was counted a few times. V usage is TRBV10-3 and J usage is TRBJ2-5, with D possibly matching TRBD2 (6 bases). This CDR3 is 13 amino acids long. V lost 8 bases, J lost 4 bases, and 14 bases lay in between. Germline CDR1 is ENHRY and CDR2 is SYGVKD. In nucleotides, the CDR3 is TGTGCCATCTCGGCTAGCGTTCGAGAGACCCAGTACTTC. This gives the protein CAISASVRETQYF.

The V and J genes are TRBV2 and TRBJ1-2, with a possible D match to TRBD1 (5 bases). The CDR3 is 15 amino acids. V was pared by 4 bases and J by 0 bases, with 12 bases between. Germline values: CDR1 SNHLY, CDR2 FYNNEI. The CDR3 DNA reads TGTGCCAGCAGTGGCGACAGAACTCCTAACTATGGCTACACCTTC. Translating it yields CASSGDRTPNYGYTF.

V and J are TRBV5-1 and TRBJ1-2, with D possibly TRBD1 on 6 matching bases. Trimming left V 0 bases short and J 4 bases short, with 13 bases between. Germline CDR1 reads SGHRS; CDR2 reads YFSETQ. The CDR3 spans 15 residues. In DNA, the CDR3 is TGCGCCAGCAGCTTGGAGGCCGGGGGCGGCTATGGCTACACCTTC. It is translated as CASSLEAGGGYGYTF.

This clonotype occurred a few times. A read error may be the cause here, since a much bigger clone is one base away. The V gene is TRBV6-1, the J gene TRBJ2-1, with TRBD2 identical over 8 bases. Germline lookup yields CDR1 MNHNS and CDR2 SASEGT. The CDR3 runs 14 residues. The V and J ends lost 6 bases and 0 bases, in that order; junction bases with no gene match: 1. DNA for the CDR3: TGTGCCAGCAGACTAGCGGTCTCCTACAATGAGCAGTTCTTC. It codes for CASRLAVSYNEQFF.

The CDR3 DNA reads TGTGCCAGCAGTTCCCAGGGAGGGGGCGGACGAGACTATGGCTACACCTTC. It translates to CASSSQGGGGRDYGYTF. V and J are TRBV6-2 or TRBV6-3 and TRBJ1-2, with TRBD1 identical over 7 bases. The CDR3 has 17 amino acids. The ends lost 4 bases at V and 3 bases at J; junction bases unmatched: 14. Germline-derived CDR1 and CDR2 are MNHEY and SVGEGT.

The rearrangement uses TRBV14 and TRBJ2-7; no reliable D call. The CDR3 is made up of 11 amino acids. V was clipped by 8 bases and J by 7 bases, with 12 bases between them. Germline-derived CDR1 and CDR2 are SGHDN and FVKESK. The CDR3 is CASARALEQYF. The CDR3 bases are TGTGCCAGCGCCCGGGCGCTGGAGCAGTACTTC.